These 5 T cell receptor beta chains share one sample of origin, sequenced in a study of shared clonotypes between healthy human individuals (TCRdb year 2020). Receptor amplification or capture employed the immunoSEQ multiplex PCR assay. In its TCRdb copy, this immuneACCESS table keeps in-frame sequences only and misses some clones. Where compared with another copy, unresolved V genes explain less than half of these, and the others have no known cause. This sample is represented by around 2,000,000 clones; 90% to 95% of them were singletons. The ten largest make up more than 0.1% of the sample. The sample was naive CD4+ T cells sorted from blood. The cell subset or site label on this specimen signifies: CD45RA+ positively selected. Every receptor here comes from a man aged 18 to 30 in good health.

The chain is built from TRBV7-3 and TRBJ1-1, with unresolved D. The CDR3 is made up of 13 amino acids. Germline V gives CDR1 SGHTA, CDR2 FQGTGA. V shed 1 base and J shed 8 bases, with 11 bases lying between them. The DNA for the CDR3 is TGTGCCAGCAGCTTAAATGCGGGGTTAGAAGCTTTCTTT. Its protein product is CASSLNAGLEAFF.

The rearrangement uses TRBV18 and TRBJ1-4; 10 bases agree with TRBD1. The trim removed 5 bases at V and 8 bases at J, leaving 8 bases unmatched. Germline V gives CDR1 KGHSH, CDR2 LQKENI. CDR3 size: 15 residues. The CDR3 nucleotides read TGTGCCAGCTCAAGTCGACAGGGGGCAGAGGAAAAACTGTTTTTT. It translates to CASSSRQGAEEKLFF.

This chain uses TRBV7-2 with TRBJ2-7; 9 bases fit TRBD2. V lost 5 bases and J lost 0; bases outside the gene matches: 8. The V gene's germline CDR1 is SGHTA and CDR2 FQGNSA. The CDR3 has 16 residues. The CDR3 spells CASSQTASGASYEQYF. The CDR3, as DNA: TGTGCCAGCAGCCAGACGGCTAGCGGGGCCTCCTACGAGCAGTACTTC.

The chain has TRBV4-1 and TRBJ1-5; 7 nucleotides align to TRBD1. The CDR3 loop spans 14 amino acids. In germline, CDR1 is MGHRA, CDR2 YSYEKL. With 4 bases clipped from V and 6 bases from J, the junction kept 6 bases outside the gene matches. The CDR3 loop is CASSRDRVGQPQHF. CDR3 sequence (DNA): TGCGCCAGCAGCCGAGACAGGGTTGGTCAGCCCCAGCATTTT.

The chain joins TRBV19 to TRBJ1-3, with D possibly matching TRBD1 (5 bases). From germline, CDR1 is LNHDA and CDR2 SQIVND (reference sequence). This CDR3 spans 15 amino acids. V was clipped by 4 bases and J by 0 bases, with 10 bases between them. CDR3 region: CASSTTASSGNTIYF. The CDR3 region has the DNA TGTGCCAGTAGTACGACAGCAAGCTCTGGAAACACCATATATTTT. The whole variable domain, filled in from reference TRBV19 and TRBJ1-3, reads DGGITQSPKYLFRKEGQNVTLSCEQNLNHDAMYWYRQDPGQGLRLIYYSQIVNDFQKGDIAEGYSVSREKKESFPLTVTSAQKNPTAFYLCASSTTASSGNTIYFGEGSWLTVV.